A single sample gave rise to the 14 T cell receptor beta chains below, sequenced in a study of control samples from healthy donors and cancer patients. Produced via immunoSEQ multiplex PCR; TCRdb's table is partial and in-frame only. The sample contains 400,000 to 450,000 clones, 90% of which appear only once. The sample comprised PBMCs. The source of these receptors is a man aged 40-49 years with head and neck cancer.

This chain connects TRBV28 to TRBJ2-4; a possible D gene is TRBD1 (5 bases). Germline-derived CDR1 and CDR2 are MDHEN and SYDVKM. The V and J ends lost 8 bases and 7 bases respectively, with 12 bases between them. The CDR3 runs to 12 residues. CDR3 amino acids: CASGALGNIQYF. The DNA of the CDR3 is TGTGCCAGCGGGGCGTTGGGGAACATTCAGTACTTC.

The rearrangement uses TRBV15 and TRBJ1-3, with a possible D match to TRBD1 (5 bases). Germline V gene data show CDR1 as LNHNV and CDR2 as YYDKDF (reference sequence). Trimming cost V 3 bases and J 1 base, with 10 bases left between them. This CDR3 has 15 residues. The CDR3 coding sequence is TGTGCCACCAGCAGTCGGGGGAGTTCTGGAAACACCATATATTTT. This translates into CATSSRGSSGNTIYF.

The chain combines TRBV7-9 with TRBJ1-2, with 7 bases lining up with TRBD1. Germline CDR1 reads SEHNR; CDR2 reads FQNEAQ (reference sequence). The trim removed 1 base at V and 8 bases at J, leaving 7 bases unmatched. The CDR3 covers 14 residues. The CDR3 here is CASSLGTGARGYTF. The CDR3 DNA reads TGTGCCAGCAGCTTAGGGACAGGCGCGCGGGGCTACACCTTC.

The chain combines TRBV4-2 with TRBJ2-7; the match to TRBD1 covers 8 bases. The germline CDR1 and CDR2 sequences are LGHNA and YNFKEQ. The CDR3 consists of 16 residues. V dropped 3 bases and J dropped 7; count of bases not matched to a gene: 14. The CDR3, as DNA: TGTGCCAGCAGCCATCCTATCGGGCAGGGGGCCGGAGAGCAGTACTTC. Translated: CASSHPIGQGAGEQYF.

The count of this clone is one. The V gene is TRBV14, the J gene TRBJ2-3; D unresolved. Per germline, CDR1 SGHDN and CDR2 FVKESK. The CDR3 sequence is 12 residues long. Trimming stripped 6 bases from V and 7 bases from J, with 11 bases between. The CDR3: CASSPQRNTQYF. The CDR3 DNA is TGTGCCAGCAGTCCTCAGAGGAATACGCAGTATTTT.

This clone has just one count. V usage is TRBV10-2 and J usage is TRBJ2-5; 13 nucleotides match TRBD2. CDR1 is WSHSY, CDR2 SAAADI, per germline. The length of the CDR3 is 17 residues. J gave up 2 bases and V 6 bases, and 9 bases lay outside the gene matches. CDR3 sequence reads: CASSHGLAGDLQETQYF. The CDR3 DNA reads TGCGCCAGCAGCCACGGACTAGCGGGGGATCTACAAGAGACCCAGTACTTC.

This sequence joins TRBV6-5 and TRBJ2-5; D unresolved. The CDR3 length is 15 residues. Germline V gives CDR1 MNHEY, CDR2 SVGAGI. V was shortened by 7 bases and J by 2 bases, with 17 bases between the two germline ends. The CDR3 loop is CASTPRPSLQETQYF. CDR3 sequence (DNA): TGTGCCAGCACCCCACGTCCGTCACTTCAAGAGACCCAGTACTTC.

The chain joins TRBV30 to TRBJ1-2; D not resolved. Per the germline V gene, CDR1 is GTSNPN and CDR2 is SVGIG (reference sequence). This CDR3 contains 12 residues. The V gene lost 2 bases and the J gene lost 7 bases, with 11 bases spanning the gap. CDR3 residues: CAWSTLRGGYTF. The CDR3 DNA sequence: TGTGCCTGGAGTACCCTCCGTGGTGGCTACACCTTC.

V usage is TRBV10-2 and J usage is TRBJ2-6, with D maybe TRBD1 (5 bases). The germline CDR1 and CDR2 sequences are WSHSY and SAAADI. This CDR3 is 17 amino acids long. With 3 bases removed from V and 6 bases from J, the gap between germline ends came to 18 bases. The CDR3 DNA sequence: TGCGCCAGCAGTGAATTCCGGACATTCTCTAAGGCCAACGTCCTGACTTTC. Protein product: CASSEFRTFSKANVLTF.

The chain is built from TRBV6-4 and TRBJ2-1; 9 bases map to TRBD2. This CDR3 region has 14 residues. Trimming took 0 bases from V and 6 from J; bases not matched to a gene: 0. Germline V gene sequence: CDR1 MRHNA, CDR2 SNTAGT. The CDR3, as DNA: TGTGCCAGCAGTGACTCGCGGGGGGGCAATGAGCAGTTCTTC. Protein sequence: CASSDSRGGNEQFF.

This clone turned up a few times. CDR3 nucleotide sequence: TGTGCCAGCAATCAACAGGTACACTATGGCTACACCTTC. The encoded protein is CASNQQVHYGYTF. The J gene is TRBJ1-2, the V gene TRBV28; tentative D call: TRBD1 (5 bases). This CDR3 has 13 amino acids. Germline CDR1 reads MDHEN; CDR2 reads SYDVKM. With 7 bases removed from V and 3 bases from J, the gap between germline ends came to 12 bases.

This chain joins TRBV10-1 and TRBJ1-6, with no clear D. This CDR3 spans 13 amino acids. V was cut by 4 bases and J by 12 bases, with 13 bases left in between. The germline V gene has CDR1 WNHNN and CDR2 SYGVQD (reference sequence). The CDR3 DNA sequence: TGCGCCAGCAGTGGGACGGCCTGGGGACCCCTCCACTTT. It specifies CASSGTAWGPLHF.

J is TRBJ2-7 and V is TRBV11-2; 7 bases fit TRBD1. The trim removed 1 base at V and 0 bases at J, leaving 3 bases unmatched. CDR1 and CDR2 (germline): SGHAT, FQNNGV. This CDR3 has 15 residues. The CDR3 nucleotides are TGTGCCAGCAGCTTAGGGACAGGTCACTCCTACGAGCAGTACTTC. This codes for CASSLGTGHSYEQYF.

V is TRBV18 and J is TRBJ2-5; D call uncertain. V was shortened by 3 bases and J by 3 bases, with 14 bases between the two germline ends. The CDR3 has 15 residues. CDR1 is KGHSH, CDR2 LQKENI, per germline. The CDR3 DNA is TGTGCCAGCTCACCCTTATCCCGAAAGGAAGAGACCCAGTACTTC. Translated: CASSPLSRKEETQYF.